These 16 T cell receptor beta chains came from one sample sequenced in a study of cytomegalovirus exposure and HLA in healthy donors. PCR employed 60 Vbeta and 13 Jbeta primers. The table came from immunoSEQ multiplex PCR; TCRdb's copy has only in-frame clones and leaves some out. Seen here are about 160,000 clones, more than 70% observed once, and the top ten hold more than 0.35%. The source material was PBMCs. The receptors originated from a boy between 2 and 10 years old in good health and CMV-seronegative.

The chain employs TRBV7-9 and TRBJ2-3; 8 bases agree with TRBD1. CDR3 length: 13 amino acids. V was clipped by 0 bases and J by 9 bases; unmatched bases: 2. Germline values: CDR1 SEHNR, CDR2 FQNEAQ (reference sequence). CDR3 coding DNA: TGTGCCAGCAGCTTAGCGACAGGGGAAACGCAGTATTTT. This codes for CASSLATGETQYF.

The V and J genes are TRBV7-2 and TRBJ2-7; TRBD2 matches 10 bases. V was pared by 2 bases and J by 7 bases, with 8 bases of the junction left unmatched. CDR1 SGHTA and CDR2 FQGNSA come from the germline V gene. The CDR3 is made up of 15 amino acids. CDR3 sequence (DNA): TGTGCCAGCAGCTTATTAAGCGGGAGGGCCGTGGAGCAGTACTTC. This encodes CASSLLSGRAVEQYF.

The chain recombines TRBV7-9 with TRBJ2-7; tentatively, D is TRBD1 (5 bases). CDR1 and CDR2 (germline): SEHNR, FQNEAQ (reference sequence). V was pared by 4 bases and J by 0 bases, with 16 bases between. This CDR3 is 16 amino acids long. CDR3 in amino acids: CASSSIGARSSYEQYF. The DNA of the CDR3 is TGTGCCAGCAGCTCGATTGGGGCTCGAAGCTCCTACGAGCAGTACTTC.

This sequence joins TRBV25-1 and TRBJ1-5, with D unclear. Germline loops: CDR1 MGHDK, CDR2 SYGVNS. V was trimmed by 4 bases and J by 9 bases, leaving 13 bases between them. This CDR3 spans 13 amino acids. CDR3 DNA sequence: TGTGCCAGCAGTGGCACATGGTATGGGCCCCAGCATTTT. Translated, it gives CASSGTWYGPQHF.

This sequence joins TRBV11-2 and TRBJ1-3; the D gene is possibly TRBD1 (5 bases). This CDR3 region has 18 residues. The germline V gene encodes CDR1 SGHAT and CDR2 FQNNGV. V was pared by 0 bases and J by 0 bases, with 15 bases between. CDR3 protein: CASSLDGVRRGSGNTIYF. CDR3 DNA sequence: TGTGCCAGCAGCTTAGATGGGGTCAGGAGGGGCTCTGGAAACACCATATATTTT.

The gene calls are TRBV10-2 and TRBJ2-5, with D possibly TRBD1 on 6 matching bases. The J call may be faulty, since TRBJ2-7 better matches the DNA end. Per the germline V gene, CDR1 is WSHSY and CDR2 is SAAADI. This CDR3 comprises 13 residues. The CDR3 spells CASSVGQTYEQYF. For the CDR3, the DNA is TGCGCCAGCAGTGTGGGACAAACCTACGAGCAGTACTTC.

The chain recombines TRBV6-1 with TRBJ2-7, with D perhaps matching TRBD1 (6 bases). This CDR3 contains 14 residues. Trimming left V 6 bases short and J 4 bases short, with 16 bases between. In germline, CDR1 is MNHNS, CDR2 SASEGT. The CDR3 sequence: CASSSQGIVYEQYF. The DNA for the CDR3 is TGTGCCAGCAGCTCACAGGGTATTGTGTACGAGCAGTACTTC.

The J gene is TRBJ2-5, the V gene TRBV4-1, with TRBD2 as a possible D gene (6 bases). Germline V gives CDR1 MGHRA, CDR2 YSYEKL. The V and J ends lost 1 base and 4 bases respectively, with 13 bases between them. The length of the CDR3 is 15 residues. CDR3 nucleotides: TGCGCCAGCAGCCAAGTAACCGGAGGGGCAGAGACCCAGTACTTC. Translated: CASSQVTGGAETQYF.

In this sample, this clone turned up a few times. The chain uses TRBV9 and TRBJ2-7; weak D call: TRBD1 (5 bases). Trimming removed 4 bases at V and 4 bases at J, with 9 bases between. The germline V gene has CDR1 SGDLS and CDR2 YYNGEE. This CDR3 is built from 12 residues. DNA of the CDR3: TGTGCCAGCAGCCAAGACAGTTACGAGCAGTACTTC. Translated, it gives CASSQDSYEQYF.

The rearrangement uses TRBV13 and TRBJ2-7, with D perhaps matching TRBD2 (6 bases). The CDR3 covers 15 residues. Germline CDR1 and CDR2: PRHDT and FYEKMQ (reference sequence). Trimming cost V 5 bases and J 2 bases, with 16 bases left between them. CDR3 nucleotide sequence: TGTGCCAGCAGCGCAACATCTAGCGTGCCCTACGAGCAGTACTTC. Protein sequence: CASSATSSVPYEQYF.

V usage is TRBV7-8 and J usage is TRBJ2-3, with 15 bases lining up with TRBD2. CDR1 is SGHVS and CDR2 is FQNEAQ in the germline V gene. V dropped 5 bases and J dropped 5; count of bases not matched to a gene: 8. The CDR3 spans 17 residues. The CDR3: CASSPRTSGRAKDTQYF. The CDR3 DNA sequence: TGTGCCAGCAGCCCCCGGACTAGCGGGAGGGCCAAAGATACGCAGTATTTT.

V usage is TRBV5-1 and J usage is TRBJ1-2, with a possible D match to TRBD1 (5 bases). V lost 4 bases and J lost 7, with 20 bases in between. There are 15 residues in the CDR3. The germline V gene has CDR1 SGHRS and CDR2 YFSETQ. The CDR3 reads CASSTSFAGGFGYTF. In DNA form, the CDR3 reads TGCGCCAGCAGCACCAGTTTCGCCGGGGGGTTTGGCTACACCTTC.

This clone was observed a single time. The chain has TRBV5-4 and TRBJ2-3; 12 positions match TRBD2. V gave up 5 bases and J gave up 2 bases; unmatched junction bases: 6. In germline, CDR1 is SGHNT, CDR2 YYREEE (reference sequence). This CDR3 contains 16 residues. CDR3 sequence: CASRTLAGGPTDTQYF. CDR3 DNA sequence: TGTGCCAGCAGGACACTAGCGGGAGGACCCACAGATACGCAGTATTTT. The full variable domain, its missing parts supplied by reference TRBV5-4 and TRBJ2-3, is ETGVTQSPTHLIKTRGQQVTLRCSSQSGHNTVSWYQQALGQGPQFIFQYYREEENGRGNFPPRFSGLQFPNYSSELNVNALELDDSALYLCASRTLAGGPTDTQYFGPGTRLTVL.

The V gene is TRBV2, the J gene TRBJ1-2, with 9 bases lining up with TRBD1. The germline gives CDR1 SNHLY, CDR2 FYNNEI. The V gene end was trimmed by 6 bases and the J gene end by 5 bases; junction bases not matched to a gene: 7. This CDR3 has 14 amino acids. The CDR3 sequence: CASRTGGFSYGYTF. The DNA of the CDR3 is TGTGCCAGCAGAACAGGGGGCTTCTCGTATGGCTACACCTTC.

The chain's CDR3 is CASSSRDRNQPQHF. The CDR3 DNA reads as TGTGCCAGTAGTAGCCGGGACAGAAATCAGCCCCAGCATTTT. This chain joins TRBV19 and TRBJ1-5; 7 bases align to TRBD1. Germline V gives CDR1 LNHDA, CDR2 SQIVND (reference sequence). The CDR3 is 14 amino acids. J lost 4 bases, V lost 4 bases, and 4 bases had no gene match.

CDR3 sequence reads: CAMEGAGSSYEQYF. CDR3 coding DNA: TGTGCCATGGAGGGGGCGGGTAGCTCCTACGAGCAGTACTTC. V usage is TRBV19 and J usage is TRBJ2-7, with a possible D match to TRBD1 (7 bases). CDR3 length equals 14 residues. The V gene lost 10 bases and the J gene lost 0 bases, with 16 bases spanning the gap. Germline loops: CDR1 LNHDA, CDR2 SQIVND (reference sequence).